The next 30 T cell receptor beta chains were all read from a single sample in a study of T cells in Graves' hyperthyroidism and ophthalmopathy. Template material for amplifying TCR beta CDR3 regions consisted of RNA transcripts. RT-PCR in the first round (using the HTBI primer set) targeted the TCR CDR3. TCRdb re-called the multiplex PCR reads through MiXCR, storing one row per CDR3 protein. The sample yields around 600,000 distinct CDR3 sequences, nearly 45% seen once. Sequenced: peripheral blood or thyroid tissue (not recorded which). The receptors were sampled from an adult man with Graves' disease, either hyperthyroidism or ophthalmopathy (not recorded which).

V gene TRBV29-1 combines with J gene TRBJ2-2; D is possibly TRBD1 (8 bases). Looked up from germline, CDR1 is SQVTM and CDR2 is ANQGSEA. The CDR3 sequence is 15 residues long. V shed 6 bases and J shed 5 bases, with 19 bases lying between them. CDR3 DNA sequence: TGCAGCGTCCAGGACGACAGGGGAGGGACCGGGGAGCTGTTTTTT. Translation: CSVQDDRGGTGELFF.

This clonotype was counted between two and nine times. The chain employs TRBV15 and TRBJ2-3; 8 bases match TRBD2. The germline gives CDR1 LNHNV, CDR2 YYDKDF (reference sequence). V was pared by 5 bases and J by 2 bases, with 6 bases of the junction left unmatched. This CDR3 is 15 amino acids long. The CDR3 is CATSRTSGTTDTQYF. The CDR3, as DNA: TGTGCCACCAGCCGTACTAGCGGCACCACAGATACGCAGTATTTT.

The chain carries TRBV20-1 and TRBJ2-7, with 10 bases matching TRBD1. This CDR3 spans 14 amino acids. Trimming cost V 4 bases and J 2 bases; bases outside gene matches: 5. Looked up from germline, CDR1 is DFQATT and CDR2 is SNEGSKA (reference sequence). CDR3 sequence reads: CSAKGQGSTYEQYF. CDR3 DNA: TGCAGTGCTAAGGGACAGGGGTCAACCTACGAGCAGTACTTC.

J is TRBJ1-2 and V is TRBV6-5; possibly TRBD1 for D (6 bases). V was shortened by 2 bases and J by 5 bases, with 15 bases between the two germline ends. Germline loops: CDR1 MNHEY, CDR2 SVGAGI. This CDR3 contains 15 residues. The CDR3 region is CASSYGPDRSYGYTF. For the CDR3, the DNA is TGTGCCAGCAGTTACGGCCCCGACAGGAGTTATGGCTACACCTTC.

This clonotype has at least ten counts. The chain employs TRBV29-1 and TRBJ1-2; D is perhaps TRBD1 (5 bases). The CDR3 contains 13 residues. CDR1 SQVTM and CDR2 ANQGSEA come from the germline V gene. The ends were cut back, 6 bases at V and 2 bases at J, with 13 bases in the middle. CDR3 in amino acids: CSVRQPDNYGYTF. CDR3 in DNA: TGCAGCGTACGACAGCCGGACAACTATGGCTACACCTTC.

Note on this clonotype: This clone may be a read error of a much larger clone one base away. CDR3 nucleotides: TGTGCCGCCTCCCAGGGATTGAACACTGAAGCTTTCTTT. Protein sequence: CAASQGLNTEAFF. The chain joins TRBV11-2 to TRBJ1-1, with D possibly being TRBD1 (5 bases). Germline V gene sequence: CDR1 SGHAT, CDR2 FQNNGV. V shed 11 bases and J shed 0 bases, with 13 bases lying between them. This CDR3 is 13 amino acids long.

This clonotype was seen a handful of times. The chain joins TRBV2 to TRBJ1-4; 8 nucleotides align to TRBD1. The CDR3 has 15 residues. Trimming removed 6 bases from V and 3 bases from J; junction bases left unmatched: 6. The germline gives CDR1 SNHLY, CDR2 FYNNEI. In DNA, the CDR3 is TGTGCCAGCAGAGACACAGGGGGGGCTAATGAAAAACTGTTTTTT. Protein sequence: CASRDTGGANEKLFF.

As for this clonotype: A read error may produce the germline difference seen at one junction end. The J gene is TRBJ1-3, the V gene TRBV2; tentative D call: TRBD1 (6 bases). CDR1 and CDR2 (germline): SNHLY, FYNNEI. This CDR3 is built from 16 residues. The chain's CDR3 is CASSQESDRSGNTIYF. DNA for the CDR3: TGCGCCAGCAGCCAAGAATCCGACAGGTCTGGAAACACCATATATTTT.

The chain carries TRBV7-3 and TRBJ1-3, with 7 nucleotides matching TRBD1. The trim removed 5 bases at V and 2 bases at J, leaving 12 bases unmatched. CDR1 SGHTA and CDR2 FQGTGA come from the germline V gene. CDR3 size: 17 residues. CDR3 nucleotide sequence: TGTGCCAGCAGCCAGGGGGGAGAGAGGTCCACTGGAAACACCATATATTTT. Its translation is CASSQGGERSTGNTIYF.

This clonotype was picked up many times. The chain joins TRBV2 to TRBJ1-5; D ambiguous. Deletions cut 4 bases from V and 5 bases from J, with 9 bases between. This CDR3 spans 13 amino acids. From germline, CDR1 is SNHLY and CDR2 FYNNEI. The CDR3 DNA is TGTGCCAGCAGTGTCGAGGGAGATCAGCCCCAGCATTTT. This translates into CASSVEGDQPQHF.

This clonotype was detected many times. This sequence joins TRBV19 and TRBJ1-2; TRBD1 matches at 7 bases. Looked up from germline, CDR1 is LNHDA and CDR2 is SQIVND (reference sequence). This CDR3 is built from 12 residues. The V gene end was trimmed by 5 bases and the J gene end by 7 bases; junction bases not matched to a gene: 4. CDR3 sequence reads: CASSARQGGYTF. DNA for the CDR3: TGTGCCAGTAGTGCCCGACAGGGTGGCTACACCTTC.

The CDR3 nucleotides read TGCAGTGCCACAGCCGTAAGCTCCTATAATTCACCCCTCCACTTT. Its translation is CSATAVSSYNSPLHF. The chain couples TRBV20-1 to TRBJ1-6; no reliable D call. Germline V gene lookup returns CDR1 DFQATT and CDR2 SNEGSKA (reference sequence). The CDR3 contains 15 residues. Trimming shortened V by 6 bases and J by 0 bases, and 12 bases separated the two germline ends.

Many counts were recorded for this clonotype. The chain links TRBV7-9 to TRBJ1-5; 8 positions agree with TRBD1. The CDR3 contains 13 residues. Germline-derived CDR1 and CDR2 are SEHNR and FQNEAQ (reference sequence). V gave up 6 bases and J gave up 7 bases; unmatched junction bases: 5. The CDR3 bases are TGTGCCAGCAGTTCAGGGGGCGGCCAGCCCCAGCATTTT. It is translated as CASSSGGGQPQHF.

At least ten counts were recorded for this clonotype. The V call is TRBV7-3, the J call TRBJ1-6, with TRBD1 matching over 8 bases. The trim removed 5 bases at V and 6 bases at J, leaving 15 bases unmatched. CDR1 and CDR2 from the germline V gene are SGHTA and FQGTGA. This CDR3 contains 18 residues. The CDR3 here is CASSETGAHAFTNSPLHF. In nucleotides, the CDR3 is TGTGCCAGCAGCGAGACAGGGGCTCATGCCTTTACTAATTCACCCCTCCACTTT.

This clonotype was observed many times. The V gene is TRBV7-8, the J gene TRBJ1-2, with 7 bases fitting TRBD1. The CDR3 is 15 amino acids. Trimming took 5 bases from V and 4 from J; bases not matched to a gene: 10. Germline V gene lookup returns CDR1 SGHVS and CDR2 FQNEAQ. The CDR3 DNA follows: TGTGCCAGCAGCCCCTATACAGGGGAGGTCTATGGCTACACCTTC. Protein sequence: CASSPYTGEVYGYTF.

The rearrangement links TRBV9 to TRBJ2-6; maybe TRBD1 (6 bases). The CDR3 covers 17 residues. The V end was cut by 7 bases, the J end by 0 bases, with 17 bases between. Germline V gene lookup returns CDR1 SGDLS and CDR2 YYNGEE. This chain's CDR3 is CASSADSPNSGANVLTF. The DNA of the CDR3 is TGTGCCAGCTCCGCGGACAGCCCCAACTCTGGGGCCAACGTCCTGACTTTC. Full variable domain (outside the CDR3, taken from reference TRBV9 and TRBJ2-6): DSGVTQTPKHLITATGQRVTLRCSPRSGDLSVYWYQQSLDQGLQFLIQYYNGEERAKGNILERFSAQQFPDLHSELNLSSLELGDSALYFCASSADSPNSGANVLTFGAGSRLTVL.

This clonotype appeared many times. The CDR3 sequence: CSARQGTIYEQYF. CDR3 nucleotide sequence: TGCAGTGCTCGACAGGGGACCATCTACGAGCAGTACTTC. This chain connects TRBV20-1 to TRBJ2-7, with TRBD1 identical over 8 bases. The CDR3 contains 13 residues. Germline-derived CDR1 and CDR2 are DFQATT and SNEGSKA (reference sequence). After removal of 5 bases from V and 3 bases from J, the junction contained 6 bases not matched to a gene.

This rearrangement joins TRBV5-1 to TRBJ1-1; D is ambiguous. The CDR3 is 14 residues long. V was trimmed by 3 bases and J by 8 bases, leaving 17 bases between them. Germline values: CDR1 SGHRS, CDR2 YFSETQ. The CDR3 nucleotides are TGCGCCAGCAGCTCGAGCGGTGGGAAGACCGAAGCTTTCTTT. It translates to CASSSSGGKTEAFF.

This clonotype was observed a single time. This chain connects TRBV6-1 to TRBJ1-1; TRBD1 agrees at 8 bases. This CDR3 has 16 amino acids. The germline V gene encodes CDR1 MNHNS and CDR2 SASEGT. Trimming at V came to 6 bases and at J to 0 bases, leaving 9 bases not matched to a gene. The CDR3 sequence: CASRTGQVYLNTEAFF. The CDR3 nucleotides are TGTGCCAGCAGGACGGGACAGGTGTACTTGAACACTGAAGCTTTCTTT.

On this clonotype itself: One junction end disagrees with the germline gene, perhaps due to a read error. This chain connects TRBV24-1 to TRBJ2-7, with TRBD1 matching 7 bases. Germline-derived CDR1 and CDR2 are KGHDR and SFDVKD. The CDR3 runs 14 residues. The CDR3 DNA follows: TGTGCCAGCAGTTTAGTCCGGGACAGCACCGAGCAGTACTTC. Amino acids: CASSLVRDSTEQYF.

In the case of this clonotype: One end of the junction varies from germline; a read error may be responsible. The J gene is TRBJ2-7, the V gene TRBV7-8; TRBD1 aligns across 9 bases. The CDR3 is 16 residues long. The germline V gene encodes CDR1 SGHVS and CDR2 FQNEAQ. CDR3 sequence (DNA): TGCGCCAGCAGCCACCCCGGGACAGGGAGTCGACGCGAGCAGTACTTC. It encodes CASSHPGTGSRREQYF.

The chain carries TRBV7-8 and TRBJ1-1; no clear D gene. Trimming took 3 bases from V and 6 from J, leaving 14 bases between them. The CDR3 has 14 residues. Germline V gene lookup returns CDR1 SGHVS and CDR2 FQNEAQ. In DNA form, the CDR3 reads TGTGCCAGCAGCTTGGTCAGAATCCATTCTGAAGCTTTCTTT. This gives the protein CASSLVRIHSEAFF.

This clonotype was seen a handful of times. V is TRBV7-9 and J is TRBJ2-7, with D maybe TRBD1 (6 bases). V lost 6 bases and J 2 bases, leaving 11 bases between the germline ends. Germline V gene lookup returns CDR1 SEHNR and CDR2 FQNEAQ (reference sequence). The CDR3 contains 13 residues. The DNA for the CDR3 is TGTGCCAGCAGAACAGGGTTCGCCTACGAGCAGTACTTC. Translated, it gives CASRTGFAYEQYF. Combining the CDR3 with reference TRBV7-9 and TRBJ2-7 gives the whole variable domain DTGVSQNPRHKITKRGQNVTFRCDPISEHNRLYWYRQTLGQGPEFLTYFQNEAQLEKSRLLSDRFSAERPKGSFSTLEIQRTEQGDSAMYLCASRTGFAYEQYFGPGTRLTVT.

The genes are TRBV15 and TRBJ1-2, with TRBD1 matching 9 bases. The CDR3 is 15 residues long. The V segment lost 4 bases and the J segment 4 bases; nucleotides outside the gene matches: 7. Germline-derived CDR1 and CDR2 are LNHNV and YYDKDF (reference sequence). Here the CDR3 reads CATSMGTGSGYGYTF. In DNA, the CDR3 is TGTGCCACCAGCATGGGGACAGGGTCCGGCTATGGCTACACCTTC.

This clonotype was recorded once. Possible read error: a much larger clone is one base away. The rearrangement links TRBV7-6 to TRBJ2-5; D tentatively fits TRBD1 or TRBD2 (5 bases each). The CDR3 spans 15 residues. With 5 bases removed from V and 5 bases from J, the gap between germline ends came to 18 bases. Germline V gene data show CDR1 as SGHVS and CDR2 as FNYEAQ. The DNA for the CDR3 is TGTGCCAGCAGCACAAACGACCGGGGCAGGGAGACCCAGTACTTC. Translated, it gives CASSTNDRGRETQYF.

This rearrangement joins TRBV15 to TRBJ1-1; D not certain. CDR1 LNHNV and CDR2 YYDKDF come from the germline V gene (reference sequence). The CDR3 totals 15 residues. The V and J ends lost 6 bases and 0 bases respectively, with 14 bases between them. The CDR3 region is CATSSIGDMNTEAFF. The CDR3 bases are TGTGCCACCAGTAGTATAGGCGACATGAACACTGAAGCTTTCTTT. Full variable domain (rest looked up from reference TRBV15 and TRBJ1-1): DAMVIQNPRYQVTQFGKPVTLSCSQTLNHNVMYWYQQKSSQAPKLLFHYYDKDFNNEADTPDNFQSRRPNTSFCFLDIRSPGLGDTAMYLCATSSIGDMNTEAFFGQGTRLTVV.

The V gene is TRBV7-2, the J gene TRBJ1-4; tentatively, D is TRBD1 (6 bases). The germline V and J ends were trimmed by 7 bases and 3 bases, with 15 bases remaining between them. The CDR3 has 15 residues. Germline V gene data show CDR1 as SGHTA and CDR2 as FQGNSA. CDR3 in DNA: TGTGCCAGCACAAAATCGGGGGCTCCTAATGAAAAACTGTTTTTT. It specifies CASTKSGAPNEKLFF. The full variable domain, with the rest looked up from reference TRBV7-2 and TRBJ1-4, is GAGVSQSPSNKVTEKGKDVELRCDPISGHTALYWYRQSLGQGLEFLIYFQGNSAPDKSGLPSDRFSAERTGGSVSTLTIQRTQQEDSAVYLCASTKSGAPNEKLFFGSGTQLSVL.

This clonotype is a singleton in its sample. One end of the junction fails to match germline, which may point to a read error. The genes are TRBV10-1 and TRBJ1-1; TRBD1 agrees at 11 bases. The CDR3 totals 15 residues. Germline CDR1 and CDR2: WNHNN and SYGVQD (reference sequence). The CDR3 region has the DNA TGCGCCAGCATTATGCCGGGACAGGGGGTTACTGAAGCTTCCTTT. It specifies CASIMPGQGVTEASF.

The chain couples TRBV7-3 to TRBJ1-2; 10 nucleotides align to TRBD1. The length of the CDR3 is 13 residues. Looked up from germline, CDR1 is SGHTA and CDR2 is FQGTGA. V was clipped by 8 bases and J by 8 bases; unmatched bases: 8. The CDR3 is CASLNGQGDGYTF. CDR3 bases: TGTGCCAGCTTAAACGGACAGGGGGACGGCTACACCTTC.

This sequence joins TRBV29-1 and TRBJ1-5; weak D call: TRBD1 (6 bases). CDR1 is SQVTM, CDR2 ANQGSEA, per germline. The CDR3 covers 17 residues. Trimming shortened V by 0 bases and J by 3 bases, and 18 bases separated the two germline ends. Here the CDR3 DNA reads TGCAGCGTTGAAGATAATCGACAGGTCCACAACAATCAGCCCCAGCATTTT. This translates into CSVEDNRQVHNNQPQHF. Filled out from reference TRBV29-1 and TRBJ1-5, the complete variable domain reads SAVISQKPSRDICQRGTSLTIQCQVDSQVTMMFWYRQQPGQSLTLIATANQGSEATYESGFVIDKFPISRPNLTFSTLTVSNMSPEDSSIYLCSVEDNRQVHNNQPQHFGDGTRLSIL.